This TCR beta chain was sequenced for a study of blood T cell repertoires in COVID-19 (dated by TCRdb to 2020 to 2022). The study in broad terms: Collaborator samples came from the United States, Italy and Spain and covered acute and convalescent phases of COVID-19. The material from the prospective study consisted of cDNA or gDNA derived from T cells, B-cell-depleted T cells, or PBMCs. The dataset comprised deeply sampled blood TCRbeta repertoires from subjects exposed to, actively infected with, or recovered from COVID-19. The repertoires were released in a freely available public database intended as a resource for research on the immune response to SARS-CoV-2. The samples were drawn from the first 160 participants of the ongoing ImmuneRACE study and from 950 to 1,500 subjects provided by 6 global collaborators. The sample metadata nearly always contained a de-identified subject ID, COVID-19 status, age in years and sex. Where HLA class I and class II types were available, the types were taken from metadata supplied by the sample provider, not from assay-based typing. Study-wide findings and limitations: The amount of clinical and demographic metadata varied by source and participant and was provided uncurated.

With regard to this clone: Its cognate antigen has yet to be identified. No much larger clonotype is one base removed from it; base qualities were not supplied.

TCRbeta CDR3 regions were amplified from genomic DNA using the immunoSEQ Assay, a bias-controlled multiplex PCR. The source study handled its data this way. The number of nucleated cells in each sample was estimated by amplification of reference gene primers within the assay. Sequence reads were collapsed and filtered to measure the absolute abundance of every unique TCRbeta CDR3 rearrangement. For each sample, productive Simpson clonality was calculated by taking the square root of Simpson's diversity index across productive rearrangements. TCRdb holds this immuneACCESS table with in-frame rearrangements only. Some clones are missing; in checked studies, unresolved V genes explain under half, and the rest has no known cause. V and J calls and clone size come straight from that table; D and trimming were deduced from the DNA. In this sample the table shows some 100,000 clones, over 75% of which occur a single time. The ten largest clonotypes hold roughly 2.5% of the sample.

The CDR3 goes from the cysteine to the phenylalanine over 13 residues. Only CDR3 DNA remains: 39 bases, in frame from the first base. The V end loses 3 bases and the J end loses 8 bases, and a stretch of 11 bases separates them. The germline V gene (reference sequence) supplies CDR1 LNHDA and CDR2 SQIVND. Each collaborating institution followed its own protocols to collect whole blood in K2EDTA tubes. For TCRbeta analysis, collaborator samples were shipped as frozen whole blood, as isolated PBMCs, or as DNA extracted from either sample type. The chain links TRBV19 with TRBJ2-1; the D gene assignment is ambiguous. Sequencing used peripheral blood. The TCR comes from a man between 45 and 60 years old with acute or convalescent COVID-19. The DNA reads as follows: TGTGCCAGTAGTATCCAGGTTCTCCATGAGCAGTTCTTC. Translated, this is CASSIQVLHEQFF.